The clone carrying this T cell receptor (beta chain) was counted between two and nine times. The sample is drawn from a study of control samples from healthy donors and cancer patients. Germline CDR1 reads LGHNA; CDR2 reads YSLEER. There are 14 residues in the CDR3. Trimming cost V 0 bases and J 7 bases, with 10 bases left between them. This table comes from immunoSEQ multiplex PCR, and its TCRdb copy is limited to in-frame clones, with some not included. Of about 75,000 clones listed, 84% are singletons. Sequenced: blood. This chain joins TRBV4-3 and TRBJ2-4, with D perhaps TRBD2 (5 bases). The sequence was obtained from a man aged 45-65 years in good health. The CDR3 protein is CASSQDEGTNIQYF. The DNA of the CDR3 is TGCGCCAGCAGCCAAGACGAGGGTACGAACATTCAGTACTTC.